This T cell receptor beta chain derives from a study of Ad26.COV2.S vaccination and SARS-CoV-2 variants. Study as a whole: Donor allocation was to the COV1001 Ad26.COV2.S trial arm. Ad26.COV2.S given intramuscularly, once or twice 56 days apart. Study conclusions and caveats: Vaccinees reportedly had broad spike-specific CD8+ and CD4+ T cell responses.

Repertoires were generated with immunoSEQ multiplex PCR, while TCRdb's copy carries only in-frame clones and drops some. This table holds around 450,000 clones, more than 80% found once. Germline V gene data show CDR1 as MNHEY and CDR2 as SVGAGI. V shed 7 bases and J 0 bases; nucleotides not matched to a gene: 8. The CDR3 sequence is 15 residues long. Treatment given: roughly 18 received Ad26.COV2.S at low or high dose, single or two shots; a few received placebo; per-sample allocation not given. Repertoires come from day 63 after the first vaccine or placebo injection. About this clone itself: Its target is not known.

This chain links TRBV6-5 with TRBJ2-7; TRBD1 matches at 8 bases. This TCR derives from a person aged 18 to 65 who received the Ad26.COV2.S COVID-19 vaccine or a placebo. Sequenced material: peripheral blood, taken in a trial of Ad26.COV2.S vaccine versus placebo. CDR3 coding DNA: TGTGCCAGCATACGAGGGACAGGTCTCTCCTACGAGCAGTACTTC. Translating it yields CASIRGTGLSYEQYF.